A single sample gave rise to the 18 T cell receptor beta chains below, sequenced in a study of cytomegalovirus exposure and HLA in healthy donors (dated 2017 in TCRdb). The library was produced with the immunoSEQ multiplex PCR assay. For the multiplex PCR, a mixture combining 60 forward primers for TCR Vbeta segments and 13 reverse primers for TCR Jbeta segments was used. TCRdb provides this immuneACCESS table in a form limited to in-frame rearrangements. Some clones are lacking; in checked studies, under half of them reflect an unresolved V gene, and why the rest are absent is not known. Within this sample are 45,000 to 65,000 clones, with 72% of them counted one time only. The ten most abundant clones make up roughly a fifth of the sample. Sequenced input: PBMCs. The source is a woman between 50 and 59 years old in good health and CMV-seropositive.

The chain uses TRBV19 and TRBJ2-2, with 9 bases that match TRBD1. The CDR3 extends over 14 amino acids. Per the germline V gene, CDR1 is LNHDA and CDR2 is SQIVND (reference sequence). Trimming took 5 bases from V and 4 from J; bases not matched to a gene: 2. The CDR3 region has the DNA TGTGCCAGTAGTCCGGACAGGGGCACCGGGGAGCTGTTTTTT. This sequence encodes CASSPDRGTGELFF.

This clone was counted a few times. This rearrangement joins TRBV15 to TRBJ2-6; D is uncertain. Deletions cut 0 bases from V and 2 bases from J, with 5 bases between. The CDR3 is 15 amino acids. Germline V gene data show CDR1 as LNHNV and CDR2 as YYDKDF (reference sequence). The DNA for the CDR3 is TGTGCCACCAGCAGAGAACGCGCTGGGGCCAACGTCCTGACTTTC. Its translation: CATSRERAGANVLTF.

J is TRBJ2-7 and V is TRBV4-1; 10 nucleotides agree with TRBD2. The CDR3 runs 15 residues. Germline CDR1 and CDR2: MGHRA and YSYEKL. V lost 2 bases to trimming and J lost 1 base; unmatched junction nucleotides: 2. The CDR3 here is CASSQRTSGSYEQYF. CDR3 nucleotides: TGCGCCAGCAGCCAACGGACTAGCGGATCCTACGAGCAGTACTTC.

This chain links TRBV9 with TRBJ2-1; 10 bases are shared with TRBD1. The CDR3 consists of 14 residues. Germline V gives CDR1 SGDLS, CDR2 YYNGEE. V shed 4 bases, J shed 8 bases, and the junction held 6 bases outside the gene matches. The CDR3 loop reads CASSPGQGWDEQFF. CDR3 DNA: TGTGCCAGCAGCCCGGGACAGGGGTGGGATGAGCAGTTCTTC.

The gene calls are TRBV27 and TRBJ1-5, with no clear D. CDR3 size: 13 residues. Deletions cut 4 bases from V and 7 bases from J, with 11 bases between. The germline V gene encodes CDR1 MNHEY and CDR2 SMNVEV (reference sequence). In DNA form, the CDR3 reads TGTGCCAGCAGTTCGGAGCGGTGGCAGCCCCAGCATTTT. Translation gives CASSSERWQPQHF.

This rearrangement joins TRBV4-1 to TRBJ1-2; 9 positions agree with TRBD1. V trimming: 1 base; J trimming: 7 bases; junction bases outside the gene matches: 7. Germline V gene data show CDR1 as MGHRA and CDR2 as YSYEKL. This CDR3 has 15 amino acids. CDR3 in amino acids: CASSQVTGTGSGYTF. In DNA, the CDR3 is TGCGCCAGCAGCCAAGTGACCGGGACAGGGTCTGGCTACACCTTC.

The V call is TRBV4-3, the J call TRBJ2-7, with D perhaps TRBD2 (6 bases). The length of the CDR3 is 17 residues. Trimming stripped 0 bases from V and 0 bases from J, with 15 bases between. Germline CDR1 is LGHNA and CDR2 is YSLEER. CDR3 loop: CASSQDRGLRGSYEQYF. The CDR3 DNA follows: TGCGCCAGCAGCCAAGATCGAGGTTTGCGGGGCTCCTACGAGCAGTACTTC.

The chain carries TRBV19 and TRBJ1-1; weak D call: TRBD1 (5 bases). Germline V gene sequence: CDR1 LNHDA, CDR2 SQIVND (reference sequence). Deletions cut 3 bases from V and 6 bases from J, with 17 bases between. This CDR3 contains 15 residues. The CDR3 DNA sequence: TGTGCCAGTAGTATGGTTCAGGGTAGGGGCTCTGAAGCTTTCTTT. It is translated as CASSMVQGRGSEAFF.

The chain couples TRBV2 to TRBJ2-7; 7 positions match TRBD1. The CDR3 runs to 14 residues. CDR1 and CDR2 (germline): SNHLY, FYNNEI. The V and J ends lost 4 bases and 4 bases, in that order; junction bases with no gene match: 7. DNA for the CDR3: TGTGCCAGCAGTGGAAGAGGGGGCTCGTACGAGCAGTACTTC. Amino acid sequence: CASSGRGGSYEQYF.

The rearrangement joins TRBV5-4 to TRBJ2-7; 12 nucleotides line up with TRBD2. The CDR3 loop spans 14 amino acids. V lost 4 bases to trimming and J lost 3 bases; unmatched junction nucleotides: 2. Germline CDR1 is SGHNT and CDR2 is YYREEE (reference sequence). The CDR3 DNA reads TGTGCCAGCAGCCCGACTAGCGGGAGCTACGAGCAGTACTTC. Protein: CASSPTSGSYEQYF.

This clone was seen a handful of times. For the CDR3, the DNA is TGTGCCAGCAGCAAATCAGGTGCAACTAATGAAAAACTGTTTTTT. Its protein is CASSKSGATNEKLFF. J is TRBJ1-4 and V is TRBV27; no reliable D call. V was trimmed by 6 bases and J by 0 bases, leaving 11 bases between them. The CDR3 sequence is 15 residues long. Germline loops: CDR1 MNHEY, CDR2 SMNVEV (reference sequence). Supplemented by reference TRBV27 and TRBJ1-4, the full variable domain reads EAQVTQNPRYLITVTGKKLTVTCSQNMNHEYMSWYRQDPGLGLRQIYYSMNVEVTDKGDVPEGYKVSRKEKRNFPLILESPSPNQTSLYFCASSKSGATNEKLFFGSGTQLSVL.

V is TRBV19 and J is TRBJ1-2; TRBD1 is a possible D gene (6 bases). The CDR3 spans 13 residues. Trimming took off 7 bases at V and 5 bases at J, with 14 bases between the two ends. CDR1 LNHDA and CDR2 SQIVND come from the germline V gene (reference sequence). CDR3 sequence (DNA): TGTGCCAGTAAGGTACAGGGAAAATATGGCTACACCTTC. Translation gives CASKVQGKYGYTF.

J is TRBJ2-5 and V is TRBV5-6; D is ambiguous. V was cut by 2 bases and J by 4 bases, with 9 bases left in between. CDR3 length equals 13 residues. CDR1 SGHDT and CDR2 YYEEEE come from the germline V gene. The CDR3 loop is CASSFPGGETQYF. CDR3 DNA: TGTGCCAGCAGCTTTCCCGGCGGAGAGACCCAGTACTTC.

This rearrangement joins TRBV7-9 to TRBJ2-1; D is unresolved. Germline V gene sequence: CDR1 SEHNR, CDR2 FQNEAQ (reference sequence). V was pared by 5 bases and J by 8 bases, with 16 bases between. CDR3 length: 14 amino acids. DNA of the CDR3: TGTGCCAGCAGCACCGGGTCGCCGGTGGATGAGCAGTTCTTC. This encodes CASSTGSPVDEQFF.

The V and J genes are TRBV13 and TRBJ1-3; D is possibly TRBD1 (6 bases). This CDR3 spans 15 amino acids. Germline V gene sequence: CDR1 PRHDT, CDR2 FYEKMQ (reference sequence). V lost 5 bases to trimming and J lost 0 bases, with 11 bases between them. Here the CDR3 reads CASSRTGSSGNTIYF. The CDR3 bases are TGTGCCAGCAGCCGAACAGGGAGCTCTGGAAACACCATATATTTT. Complete variable domain (other parts from reference TRBV13 and TRBJ1-3): AAGVIQSPRHLIKEKRETATLKCYPIPRHDTVYWYQQGPGQDPQFLISFYEKMQSDKGSIPDRFSAQQFSDYHSELNMSSLELGDSALYFCASSRTGSSGNTIYFGEGSWLTVV.

V gene TRBV10-3 combines with J gene TRBJ2-3; a weak D match, TRBD2 (7 bases). This CDR3 is 14 amino acids long. From germline, CDR1 is ENHRY and CDR2 SYGVKD. The V gene lost 11 bases and the J gene lost 5 bases, with 20 bases spanning the gap. The CDR3: CAAGAGEGGDTQYF. CDR3 DNA: TGTGCCGCTGGAGCAGGGGAGGGAGGAGATACGCAGTATTTT.

This chain links TRBV6-5 with TRBJ2-1; D uncertain. Germline loops: CDR1 MNHEY, CDR2 SVGAGI. V dropped 0 bases and J dropped 1 base, with 10 bases sitting between them. This CDR3 comprises 16 residues. DNA of the CDR3: TGTGCCAGCAGTTACTCGTGGCAGAGGTCCTACAATGAGCAGTTCTTC. This translates into CASSYSWQRSYNEQFF.

The chain combines TRBV30 with TRBJ2-7; possibly TRBD2 for D (6 bases). The CDR3 is 14 amino acids. V was clipped by 0 bases and J by 4 bases, with 13 bases between them. Per germline, CDR1 GTSNPN and CDR2 SVGIG (reference sequence). For the CDR3, the DNA is TGTGCCTGGAGTGTAGGGCTGGCGGGGTACGAGCAGTACTTC. Translating it yields CAWSVGLAGYEQYF. Together with reference TRBV30 and TRBJ2-7, the CDR3 gives the full variable domain: SQTIHQWPATLVQPVGSPLSLECTVEGTSNPNLYWYRQAAGRGLQLLFYSVGIGQISSEVPQNLSASRPQDRQFILSSKKLLLSDSGFYLCAWSVGLAGYEQYFGPGTRLTVT.